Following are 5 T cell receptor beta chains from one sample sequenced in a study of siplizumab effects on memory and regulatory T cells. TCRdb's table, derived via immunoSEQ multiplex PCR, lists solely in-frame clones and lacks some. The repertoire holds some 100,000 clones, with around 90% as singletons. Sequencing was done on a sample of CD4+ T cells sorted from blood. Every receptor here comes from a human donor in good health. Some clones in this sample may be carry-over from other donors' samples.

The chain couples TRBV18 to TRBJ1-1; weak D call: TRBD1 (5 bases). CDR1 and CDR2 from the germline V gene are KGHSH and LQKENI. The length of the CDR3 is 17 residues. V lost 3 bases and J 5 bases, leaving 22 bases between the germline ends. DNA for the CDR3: TGTGCCAGCTCACCTCTCGGCAGGGTGGATCGGGGGACTGAAGCTTTCTTT. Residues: CASSPLGRVDRGTEAFF.

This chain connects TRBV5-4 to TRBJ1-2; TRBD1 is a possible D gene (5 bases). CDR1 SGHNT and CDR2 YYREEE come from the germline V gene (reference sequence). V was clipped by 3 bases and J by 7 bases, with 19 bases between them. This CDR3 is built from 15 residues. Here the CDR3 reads CASSSVIGTVSGYTF. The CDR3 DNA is TGTGCCAGCAGCTCCGTTATAGGGACTGTGAGTGGCTACACCTTC.

The CDR3 coding sequence is TGCGCCAGCAGCTTGTTGGGACTAGCAACGGGTGAGCAGTACTTC. Protein sequence: CASSLLGLATGEQYF. The chain combines TRBV5-1 with TRBJ2-7; 9 bases are shared with TRBD2. Trimming at V came to 1 base and at J to 7 bases, leaving 9 bases not matched to a gene. Germline CDR1 and CDR2: SGHRS and YFSETQ. This CDR3 region has 15 residues.

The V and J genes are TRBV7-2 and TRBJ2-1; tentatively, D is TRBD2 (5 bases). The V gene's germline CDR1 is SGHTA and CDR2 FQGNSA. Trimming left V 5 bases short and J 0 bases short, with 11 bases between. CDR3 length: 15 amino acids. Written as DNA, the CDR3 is TGTGCCAGCAGCCAAACTAGTCCCTCCTACAATGAGCAGTTCTTC. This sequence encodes CASSQTSPSYNEQFF.

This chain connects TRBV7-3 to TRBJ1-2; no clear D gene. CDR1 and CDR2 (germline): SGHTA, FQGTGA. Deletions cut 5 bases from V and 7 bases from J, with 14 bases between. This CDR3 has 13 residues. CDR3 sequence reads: CASSETGLGGYTF. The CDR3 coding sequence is TGTGCCAGCAGCGAGACCGGGCTGGGTGGCTACACCTTC.